These T cell receptor beta chains were read from a single sample in a study of CD8 T cells in Susac syndrome. TCRdb recomputed calls from the immunoSEQ multiplex PCR reads with MiXCR, one row per CDR3 protein. Among about 130,000 distinct CDR3 sequences listed, about 95% were seen once. Source material: CD8+ T cells from PBMCs. Receptor source: a human donor with Susac syndrome. Each CDR3 is given with its conserved first and last residue. The D gene is left open where the match is weak. Part of the rows lack a size; the others show once, few, many or a class for expanded clones.

j_gene	abundance	v_gene	d_gene	CDR3aa	CDR3nt
TRBJ2-7	-	TRBV9	TRBD2	CASSVGSGTTYEQYF	TGTGCCAGCAGCGTAGGTAGCGGGACCACCTACGAGCAGTACTTC
TRBJ2-1	-	TRBV3-1	TRBD1	CASSQLTGVLAYNEQFF	TGTGCCAGCAGCCAATTGACAGGGGTCCTCGCATACAATGAGCAGTTCTTC
TRBJ1-1	few	TRBV12-3/TRBV12-4	TRBD1	CASSPGTGDTEAFF	TGTGCCAGCAGCCCAGGGACAGGGGACACTGAAGCTTTCTTT
TRBJ2-1	-	TRBV7-9	-	CATSLSSYNEQFF	TGCGCCACCTCACTTAGCTCCTACAATGAGCAGTTCTTC
TRBJ2-1	-	TRBV4-1	-	CASSHLTSPNEQFF	TGCGCCAGCAGCCACCTAACTAGCCCCAATGAGCAGTTCTTC
TRBJ2-7	-	TRBV20-1	-	CSVRSGTYEQYF	TGCAGTGTCAGAAGCGGAACCTACGAGCAGTACTTC
TRBJ2-7	-	TRBV28	-	CASRFAPGHSGALLGYEQYF	TGTGCCAGCAGATTCGCCCCCGGACATTCCGGAGCACTTCTTGGCTACGAGCAGTACTTC
TRBJ2-7	once	TRBV10-3	-	CASLDSGYEQYF	TGTGCCTCCCTGGATAGCGGCTACGAGCAGTACTTC
TRBJ2-1	-	TRBV7-8	-	CASHLSYNEQFF	TGTGCCAGCCATCTATCCTACAATGAGCAGTTCTTC
TRBJ2-3	-	TRBV7-2	-	CASSRTEAVFTDTQYF	TGTGCCAGCAGCCGAACCGAAGCCGTTTTCACAGATACGCAGTATTTT
TRBJ1-1	once	TRBV20-1	-	CSARAMITGSTEAFF	TGCAGTGCTAGGGCTATGATTACAGGGAGCACTGAAGCTTTCTTT
TRBJ1-5	once	TRBV5-8	-	CASSLGPADENQPQHF	TGTGCCAGCAGTCTAGGCCCCGCGGACGAGAATCAGCCCCAGCATTTT
TRBJ1-1	-	TRBV5-4	-	CASSFDAGGNPEAFF	TGTGCCAGCAGCTTTGACGCGGGGGGCAACCCCGAAGCTTTCTTT
TRBJ2-1	-	TRBV11-3	TRBD2	CASSQRGTTYNEQFF	TGTGCCAGCAGCCAGCGGGGCACTACCTACAATGAGCAGTTCTTC
TRBJ1-2	few	TRBV2	-	CASSGLFGYTF	TGTGCCAGCAGTGGTCTCTTTGGCTACACCTTC
TRBJ2-7	-	TRBV29-1	-	CSVEPDGTYEQYF	TGCAGCGTTGAACCCGACGGGACCTACGAGCAGTACTTC
TRBJ1-2	-	TRBV9	-	CASSVGEYGYTF	TGTGCCAGCAGCGTAGGGGAATATGGCTACACCTTC
TRBJ2-7	-	TRBV29-1	TRBD1	CSVVALGQENYEQYF	TGCAGCGTTGTAGCTCTGGGACAGGAGAACTACGAGCAGTACTTC
TRBJ2-3	-	TRBV9	TRBD2	CASSARLAGKQDTQYF	TGTGCCAGCAGCGCCAGACTAGCGGGGAAGCAAGATACGCAGTATTTT
TRBJ2-7	-	TRBV27	-	CASRVQEGGSYEQYF	TGTGCCAGCAGGGTTCAGGAAGGGGGATCCTACGAGCAGTACTTC
TRBJ1-4	-	TRBV9	-	CASSAQGAEKLFF	TGTGCCAGCAGCGCACAGGGTGCGGAAAAACTGTTTTTT
TRBJ2-7	-	TRBV20-1	-	CSARDPYEQYF	TGCAGTGCTAGAGATCCGTACGAGCAGTACTTC
TRBJ2-7	-	TRBV5-1	-	CASSTGWDTSYEQYF	TGCGCCAGCAGCACGGGTTGGGACACGTCCTACGAGCAGTACTTC
TRBJ2-7	once	TRBV28	-	CASSWGGRTYEQYF	TGTGCCAGCAGTTGGGGGGGGCGCACTTACGAGCAGTACTTC
TRBJ1-2	-	TRBV4-1	-	CASSQEWQGNGYTF	TGCGCCAGCAGCCAAGAATGGCAGGGTAATGGCTACACCTTC
TRBJ2-1	-	TRBV28	TRBD1	CASSPGTGPYNEQFF	TGTGCCAGCAGTCCCGGGACAGGGCCCTACAATGAGCAGTTCTTC
TRBJ1-2	-	TRBV5-6	-	CASSQLQTGYTF	TGTGCCAGCAGCCAACTTCAAACGGGCTACACCTTC
TRBJ2-7	-	TRBV30	-	CACSLGQRPYEQYF	TGTGCCTGTTCATTGGGGCAGCGTCCCTACGAGCAGTACTTC
TRBJ1-1	-	TRBV7-2	-	CASSPEVGEAFF	TGTGCCAGCAGCCCTGAAGTAGGGGAAGCTTTCTTT
TRBJ1-2	once	TRBV20-1	-	CSATGQHNYGYTF	TGCAGTGCTACCGGACAGCATAACTATGGCTACACCTTC
TRBJ2-7	-	TRBV28	-	CASSLVGSGEQYF	TGTGCCAGCAGTTTAGTCGGTTCGGGGGAGCAGTACTTC
TRBJ2-7	-	TRBV20-1	-	CSARDSSKGYSYEQYF	TGCAGTGCTAGAGATTCTTCAAAGGGTTACTCCTACGAGCAGTACTTC
TRBJ2-5	few	TRBV5-8	-	CASSSFQETQYF	TGTGCCAGCAGCTCATTTCAAGAGACCCAGTACTTC
TRBJ2-1	-	TRBV4-1	TRBD2	CASSQLAGEYNEQFF	TGCGCCAGCAGCCAACTAGCGGGAGAGTACAATGAGCAGTTCTTC
TRBJ1-1	few	TRBV30	-	CAWSVPGNTEAFF	TGTGCCTGGAGTGTACCCGGGAACACTGAAGCTTTCTTT
TRBJ1-2	-	TRBV20-1	TRBD1	CSVSIAGTGTRSYGYTF	TGCAGTGTATCAATCGCCGGGACAGGGACGCGATCCTATGGCTACACCTTC
TRBJ2-1	-	TRBV12-3/TRBV12-4	-	CASSLEDGSNEQFF	TGTGCCAGCAGTTTGGAGGACGGAAGCAATGAGCAGTTCTTC
TRBJ2-7	-	TRBV30	-	CAWSVLPYSDYEQYF	TGTGCCTGGAGTGTACTGCCCTACAGTGACTACGAGCAGTACTTC
TRBJ1-1	-	TRBV5-6	-	CASSSGTNTEAFF	TGTGCCAGCAGCTCCGGAACGAACACTGAAGCTTTCTTT
TRBJ2-7	-	TRBV7-9	-	CASSVELATEQYF	TGTGCCAGCAGCGTAGAACTAGCTACCGAGCAGTACTTC
TRBJ2-7	-	TRBV30	-	CAWSVERPGPYEQYF	TGTGCCTGGAGTGTCGAAAGGCCGGGGCCCTACGAGCAGTACTTC
TRBJ2-1	-	TRBV27	-	CASSFRRDYNEQFF	TGTGCCAGCAGTTTCCGTCGCGATTACAATGAGCAGTTCTTC
TRBJ1-1	-	TRBV3-1	-	CASSPRHREHTEAFF	TGTGCCAGCAGCCCACGACACAGGGAGCACACTGAAGCTTTCTTT
TRBJ2-7	-	TRBV6-5	TRBD2	CASRLAGASYEQYF	TGTGCCAGCAGACTAGCGGGAGCATCGTACGAGCAGTACTTC
TRBJ2-7	-	TRBV12-5	-	CASVAYMEYEQYF	TGTGCTAGTGTTGCTTACATGGAGTACGAGCAGTACTTC
TRBJ2-4	-	TRBV5-6	-	CASSFGGGTGNIQYF	TGTGCCAGCAGCTTCGGGGGAGGGACAGGAAACATTCAGTACTTC
TRBJ1-2	-	TRBV12-5	-	CASGDSAPEVYGYTF	TGTGCTAGTGGCGACTCGGCCCCGGAGGTCTATGGCTACACCTTC
TRBJ1-4	-	TRBV27	-	CASRKEMNEKLFF	TGTGCCAGCAGAAAAGAGATGAATGAAAAACTGTTTTTT
TRBJ2-1	-	TRBV4-1	TRBD2	CASSPSGRAGEQFF	TGCGCCAGCAGCCCTAGCGGGAGGGCCGGCGAGCAGTTCTTC
TRBJ1-2	-	TRBV4-2	TRBD1	CASSQDPADRGDGYTF	TGTGCCAGCAGCCAAGATCCCGCGGACAGGGGCGATGGCTACACCTTC
TRBJ1-2	-	TRBV7-6	-	CASSPTPGGREYGYTF	TGTGCCAGCAGCCCGACCCCGGGGGGCCGAGAATATGGCTACACCTTC
TRBJ2-3	-	TRBV12-3/TRBV12-4	-	CASTDGNTQYF	TGTGCCAGCACCGATGGTAATACGCAGTATTTT
TRBJ2-1	-	TRBV5-4	-	CASSLKPGNPSYYNEQFF	TGTGCCAGCAGCTTGAAACCAGGAAACCCTTCCTATTACAATGAGCAGTTCTTC
TRBJ2-1	-	TRBV9	TRBD2	CASSPGLAAYNEQFF	TGTGCCAGCAGCCCCGGACTAGCGGCCTACAATGAGCAGTTCTTC
TRBJ2-3	-	TRBV20-1	-	CSARDGDYLTDTQYF	TGCAGTGCTAGAGATGGAGACTATCTCACAGATACGCAGTATTTT
TRBJ2-7	-	TRBV20-1	-	CSARAREPRWEQYF	TGCAGTGCTAGAGCTAGGGAGCCCCGGTGGGAGCAGTACTTC
TRBJ2-1	-	TRBV5-1	-	CASSFRAQNSNEQFF	TGCGCCAGCAGCTTTCGGGCACAGAATTCCAATGAGCAGTTCTTC
TRBJ1-1	-	TRBV27	TRBD1	CASSLTGLNTEAFF	TGTGCCAGCAGTTTGACAGGGTTAAACACTGAAGCTTTCTTT
TRBJ2-1	-	TRBV6-5	-	CATQVSSQSYNEQFF	TGTGCTACACAAGTGTCCTCTCAATCCTACAATGAGCAGTTCTTC
TRBJ2-7	-	TRBV7-9	-	CASSPPDSPTYEQYF	TGTGCCAGCAGCCCTCCCGACAGTCCTACCTACGAGCAGTACTTC